One sample yielded the 10 T cell receptor beta chains listed below, sequenced in a study of breast tumors, draining lymph nodes, adjacent tissues. Breast cancer patients provided tissue from their axillary draining lymph nodes. TCRdb re-called the multiplex PCR reads with MiXCR, one entry per CDR3 protein. Altogether under 350,000 distinct CDR3 sequences are present, 30% being singletons, with the ten largest covering 1.1%. Sequencing was carried out using axillary lymph node tissue. These receptors were taken from a female donor with breast cancer. Some clones in this sample may be carry-over from other donors' samples.

The rearrangement links TRBV27 to TRBJ1-4, with 9 bases aligning to TRBD1. J was trimmed by 6 bases and V by 10 bases; bases with no gene match: 9. This CDR3 is 14 amino acids long. Germline V lookup: CDR1 MNHEY, CDR2 SMNVEV (reference sequence). The CDR3 protein is CATARQGDDEKLFF. DNA for the CDR3: TGTGCCACCGCGCGACAGGGGGATGATGAAAAACTGTTTTTT.

By sample fraction, this clonotype is medium-sized. V is TRBV2 and J is TRBJ2-6; D is unclear. The CDR3 runs 13 residues. V dropped 7 bases and J dropped 2 bases, with 6 bases sitting between them. In germline, CDR1 is SNHLY, CDR2 FYNNEI. This CDR3 reads CASMGTGANVLTF. The CDR3 DNA reads TGTGCCAGCATGGGGACTGGGGCCAACGTCCTGACTTTC.

This clonotype was counted at least ten times. The genes are TRBV11-3 and TRBJ2-1; TRBD2 aligns across 7 bases. The V and J ends lost 0 bases and 9 bases, in that order; junction bases with no gene match: 11. The CDR3 has 16 residues. Germline V CDR1 and CDR2: SGHNT, YENEEA. CDR3 region: CASSLEAGEGTIEQFF. For the CDR3, the DNA is TGTGCCAGCAGCTTAGAGGCGGGAGAGGGCACAATTGAGCAGTTCTTC. Using reference TRBV11-3 and TRBJ2-1 for the parts outside the CDR3, the full variable domain is EAGVVQSPRYKIIEKKQPVAFWCNPISGHNTLYWYLQNLGQGPELLIRYENEEAVDDSQLPKDRFSAERLKGVDSTLKIQPAELGDSAVYLCASSLEAGEGTIEQFFGPGTRLTVL.

The V call is TRBV5-1, the J call TRBJ2-5; perhaps TRBD2 as D (5 bases). The germline V gene encodes CDR1 SGHRS and CDR2 YFSETQ. The V end lost 0 bases, the J end lost 8 bases, and 14 bases lay between the germline ends. This CDR3 contains 14 residues. CDR3 sequence reads: CASSLDGGSNTQYF. CDR3 nucleotides: TGCGCCAGCAGCTTGGATGGCGGGTCAAACACCCAGTACTTC.

This clonotype has a handful of counts. V and J are TRBV3-1 and TRBJ2-5; 10 positions agree with TRBD2. The CDR3 length is 14 residues. With 6 bases clipped from V and 4 bases from J, the junction kept 5 bases outside the gene matches. Per germline, CDR1 LGHDT and CDR2 YNNKEL (reference sequence). The CDR3 here is CASRTGLAVETQYF. CDR3 nucleotides: TGTGCCAGCAGAACCGGACTAGCGGTAGAGACCCAGTACTTC.

This clonotype came up many times. The chain joins TRBV12-3 or TRBV12-4 to TRBJ2-5; D remains unclear. V dropped 5 bases and J dropped 5 bases, with 6 bases sitting between them. The length of the CDR3 is 11 residues. CDR3 bases: TGTGCCAGCAGTGACTCTGAGACCCAGTACTTC. This translates into CASSDSETQYF.

The sample holds many counts of this clonotype. This chain joins TRBV4-1 and TRBJ2-7; no firm D call. Germline-derived CDR1 and CDR2 are MGHRA and YSYEKL. V was shortened by 1 base and J by 2 bases, with 6 bases between the two germline ends. The CDR3 is 13 residues long. CDR3 sequence: CASSQATTYEQYF. The CDR3 nucleotides read TGCGCCAGCAGCCAAGCGACCACCTACGAGCAGTACTTC.

This clonotype was counted at least ten times. The gene calls are TRBV12-5 and TRBJ2-2; 10 nucleotides line up with TRBD1. V was pared by 6 bases and J by 5 bases, with 12 bases of the junction left unmatched. Germline V CDR1 and CDR2: LGHNT, FRNRAP. The CDR3 has 17 residues. CDR3 in DNA: TGTGCTAGTGGAAGAAGCACCGGGACAGGGGAGACCGGGGAGCTGTTTTTT. Its protein is CASGRSTGTGETGELFF.

With respect to this clonotype: A much larger clone lies one base from this, so it may be a read error. The chain recombines TRBV7-2 with TRBJ2-3; perhaps D is TRBD1 or TRBD2 (6 bases each). Germline assignment: CDR1 SGHTA and CDR2 FQGNSA. The CDR3 totals 18 residues. The CDR3 DNA sequence: TGTGCCAGCAGACTACAGGGAAACAGACCCACTAGCACACATACGCAGTATTTT. Translated: CASRLQGNRPTSTHTQYF.

In the case of this clonotype: No conserved phenylalanine or tryptophan ends this CDR3, so it is likely a read error. This chain joins TRBV10-1 and TRBJ2-7; D may be TRBD1 (5 bases). The germline V gene encodes CDR1 WNHNN and CDR2 SYGVQD (reference sequence). The CDR3 sequence is 13 residues long. The CDR3 is CSSSDGQGYEQYS. The CDR3 nucleotides are TGCTCCAGCAGTGATGGTCAGGGCTACGAGCAGTACTCC.